The TCR beta chain described here comes from a study of T-cell memory formation after mild COVID-19. Study-level findings and limits: Clones that contracted from day 15 to 85 had balanced CD4/CD8; later expanders were CD4+ biased. Unconfirmed was the SARS-CoV-2 specificity of second-wave clones that peaked on day 37.

TCRdb reprocessed the 5' RACE reads with MiXCR, giving one entry per CDR3 protein. The sample yields under 600,000 distinct CDR3 sequences, less than 25% seen once. Germline CDR1 is SGHAT and CDR2 is FQDESV (reference sequence). The germline V and J ends were trimmed by 5 bases and 0 bases, with 11 bases remaining between them. CDR3 size: 14 residues. This clonotype has only a few counts. The target antigen is unknown. The chain joins TRBV11-1 to TRBJ2-7; TRBD1 might be the D (6 bases). This TCR was sampled from an adult woman who had mild COVID-19 (a few samples of this study predate the infection). Cell type and time point are not known. Sequenced: PBMCs or a T cell subset sorted from them (not recorded which). The CDR3 DNA follows: TGTGCCAGCAGCCTCGACAGGTTCTCCTACGAGCAGTACTTC. It is translated as CASSLDRFSYEQYF.